These 22 T cell receptor beta chains originate from one sample sequenced in a study of blood T cell repertoires in COVID-19. Generated by immunoSEQ multiplex PCR, the TCRdb table keeps only in-frame clones and is missing some. The table shows 130,000 or so clones, with around three quarters occurring only once. Specimen: peripheral blood. These receptors originate from a human donor in a cohort sampled during active COVID-19.

The CDR3 coding sequence is TGTGCCAGCTCTTCGGACAGGGGCACCATTCAGTACTTC. It specifies CASSSDRGTIQYF. V and J are TRBV18 and TRBJ2-4; 9 bases are a match to TRBD1. In germline, CDR1 is KGHSH, CDR2 LQKENI. With V trimmed by 6 bases and J by 9 bases, 6 bases remained unmatched. This CDR3 contains 13 residues. Full variable domain (rest looked up from reference TRBV18 and TRBJ2-4): NAGVMQNPRHLVRRRGQEARLRCSPMKGHSHVYWYRQLPEEGLKFMVYLQKENIIDESGMPKERFSAEFPKEGPSILRIQQVVRGDSAAYFCASSSDRGTIQYFGAGTRLSVL.

V and J are TRBV6-2 or TRBV6-3 and TRBJ2-7; TRBD1 matches at 10 bases. The CDR3 loop spans 15 amino acids. Per the germline V gene, CDR1 is MNHEY and CDR2 is SVGEGT. The J segment lost 6 bases and the V segment lost 4 bases, leaving 9 bases of the junction unmatched. DNA of the CDR3: TGTGCCAGCAGTTCGACCCCGACAGGGGGCTCCGAGCAGTACTTC. Encoded protein: CASSSTPTGGSEQYF.

The table lists this clone with a count of one. This sequence joins TRBV5-5 and TRBJ2-1, with D perhaps matching TRBD1 (6 bases). Germline V lookup: CDR1 SGHKS, CDR2 YYEKEE (reference sequence). This CDR3 spans 15 amino acids. V gave up 4 bases and J gave up 1 base, with 12 bases separating them. The CDR3 nucleotides are TGTGCCAGCAGCCGGGACACCTATTCCTACAATGAGCAGTTCTTC. As protein: CASSRDTYSYNEQFF. The full variable domain, completed using reference TRBV5-5 and TRBJ2-1, is DAGVTQSPTHLIKTRGQQVTLRCSPISGHKSVSWYQQVLGQGPQFIFQYYEKEERGRGNFPDRFSARQFPNYSSELNVNALLLGDSALYLCASSRDTYSYNEQFFGPGTRLTVL.

The rearrangement links TRBV5-1 to TRBJ1-3; D remains unclear. Trimming took 1 base from V and 0 from J, leaving 8 bases between them. The CDR3 is 15 amino acids. CDR1 is SGHRS, CDR2 YFSETQ, per germline. CDR3 sequence: CASSLSASSGNTIYF. The CDR3, as DNA: TGCGCCAGCAGCTTGTCAGCTAGCTCTGGAAACACCATATATTTT.

V and J are TRBV19 and TRBJ2-2, with 8 bases lining up with TRBD1. The junction had 13 bases not matched to a gene; V was cut back by 3 bases and J by 7 bases. In germline, CDR1 is LNHDA, CDR2 SQIVND (reference sequence). There are 17 residues in the CDR3. The CDR3 is CASSISGTGASGGELFF. CDR3 sequence (DNA): TGTGCCAGTAGTATCTCCGGGACAGGCGCTTCGGGCGGGGAGCTGTTTTTT.

The chain uses TRBV27 and TRBJ2-7, with D tentatively TRBD1 (6 bases). This CDR3 contains 13 residues. In germline, CDR1 is MNHEY, CDR2 SMNVEV (reference sequence). V lost 5 bases and J 0 bases, leaving 8 bases between the germline ends. CDR3 nucleotide sequence: TGTGCCAGCAGTCGGACAGCCTCCTACGAGCAGTACTTC. Its protein is CASSRTASYEQYF.

The CDR3 DNA is TGTGCCAGCAGATCGGACAGGGGCCACGAGCAGTACTTC. It yields the protein CASRSDRGHEQYF. The V and J genes are TRBV12-3 or TRBV12-4 and TRBJ2-7; TRBD1 matches 9 bases. CDR3 length: 13 residues. Trimming removed 6 bases from V and 5 bases from J; junction bases left unmatched: 5.

This chain joins TRBV5-1 and TRBJ2-7, with 8 bases fitting TRBD1. Germline CDR1 reads SGHRS; CDR2 reads YFSETQ. The CDR3 loop spans 17 amino acids. J lost 2 bases, V lost 4 bases, and 14 bases had no gene match. CDR3 DNA sequence: TGCGCCAGCAGCCTGGCCCCGCCACAGGGGGTTACCTACGAGCAGTACTTC. Encoded protein: CASSLAPPQGVTYEQYF.

The chain recombines TRBV25-1 with TRBJ1-3, with D unclear. CDR1 and CDR2 from the germline V gene are MGHDK and SYGVNS. The CDR3 is 15 residues long. V was pared by 0 bases and J by 2 bases, with 8 bases between. The CDR3, as DNA: TGTGCCAGCAGTGAATACGGAGGCCCTGGAAACACCATATATTTT. This encodes CASSEYGGPGNTIYF.

The chain links TRBV4-1 to TRBJ2-5, with TRBD1 identical over 7 bases. The CDR3 length is 14 residues. The germline V gene encodes CDR1 MGHRA and CDR2 YSYEKL. The junction had 4 bases not matched to a gene; V was cut back by 3 bases and J by 3 bases. The CDR3 loop is CASSHLGTEETQYF. As DNA, the CDR3 is TGCGCCAGCAGCCATTTGGGGACAGAAGAGACCCAGTACTTC.

V is TRBV6-1 and J is TRBJ1-5; D is uncertain. Trimming took 2 bases from V and 6 from J, leaving 17 bases between them. There are 16 residues in the CDR3. Looked up from germline, CDR1 is MNHNS and CDR2 is SASEGT. CDR3 sequence reads: CASSESSVPFSQPQHF. The CDR3 nucleotides are TGTGCCAGCAGTGAAAGCTCTGTCCCGTTTAGTCAGCCCCAGCATTTT.

The V and J genes are TRBV6-5 and TRBJ2-3, with D hard to call. The CDR3 spans 13 residues. V dropped 7 bases and J dropped 4 bases, with 12 bases sitting between them. CDR1 is MNHEY, CDR2 SVGAGI, per germline. CDR3 DNA: TGTGCCAGCAAGGTCGGTGGAGCAGATACGCAGTATTTT. It specifies CASKVGGADTQYF.

This clone was seen only once. V is TRBV9 and J is TRBJ2-2; TRBD2 might be the D (6 bases). V was clipped by 3 bases and J by 2 bases, with 11 bases between them. The CDR3 runs to 15 residues. Germline CDR1 reads SGDLS; CDR2 reads YYNGEE. CDR3 residues: CASSGRLDNTGELFF. DNA of the CDR3: TGTGCCAGCAGCGGCCGACTAGATAACACCGGGGAGCTGTTTTTT. Complete variable domain (other parts from reference TRBV9 and TRBJ2-2): DSGVTQTPKHLITATGQRVTLRCSPRSGDLSVYWYQQSLDQGLQFLIQYYNGEERAKGNILERFSAQQFPDLHSELNLSSLELGDSALYFCASSGRLDNTGELFFGEGSRLTVL.

In the case of this clone: Other DNA sequences in the sample encode the same CDR3. The chain carries TRBV18 and TRBJ2-7; D is undetermined. Germline V lookup: CDR1 KGHSH, CDR2 LQKENI. The CDR3 is 12 residues long. The V end lost 3 bases, the J end lost 1 base, and 4 bases lay between the germline ends. The CDR3 loop is CASSPSSYEQYF. The CDR3 DNA follows: TGTGCCAGCTCACCTTCATCCTACGAGCAGTACTTC.

The V gene is TRBV30, the J gene TRBJ1-6, with 8 positions matching TRBD1. This CDR3 has 14 residues. The germline V gene has CDR1 GTSNPN and CDR2 SVGIG (reference sequence). Trimming took 3 bases from V and 5 from J; bases not matched to a gene: 3. CDR3 in DNA: TGTGCCTGGAGCGCGGGACAGGATAATTCACCCCTCCACTTT. It is translated as CAWSAGQDNSPLHF. The entire variable domain, with the rest obtained from reference TRBV30 and TRBJ1-6, is as follows: SQTIHQWPATLVQPVGSPLSLECTVEGTSNPNLYWYRQAAGRGLQLLFYSVGIGQISSEVPQNLSASRPQDRQFILSSKKLLLSDSGFYLCAWSAGQDNSPLHFGNGTRLTVT.

This chain joins TRBV5-4 and TRBJ1-5; D is unresolved. Germline-derived CDR1 and CDR2 are SGHNT and YYREEE (reference sequence). The length of the CDR3 is 13 residues. V was trimmed by 0 bases and J by 4 bases, leaving 5 bases between them. The CDR3 DNA follows: TGTGCCAGCAGCTTGGGGAGGAATCAGCCCCAGCATTTT. Translated, it gives CASSLGRNQPQHF. The variable domain in full, completed from reference TRBV5-4 and TRBJ1-5, reads ETGVTQSPTHLIKTRGQQVTLRCSSQSGHNTVSWYQQALGQGPQFIFQYYREEENGRGNFPPRFSGLQFPNYSSELNVNALELDDSALYLCASSLGRNQPQHFGDGTRLSIL.

This sequence joins TRBV5-1 and TRBJ2-1, with a weak D call TRBD2 (6 bases). Deletions cut 5 bases from V and 9 bases from J, with 21 bases between. The CDR3 spans 15 residues. The germline V gene encodes CDR1 SGHRS and CDR2 YFSETQ. The CDR3 sequence is CASRGRLGDPPEQFF. The CDR3 DNA follows: TGCGCCAGCAGGGGGAGACTAGGTGACCCTCCTGAGCAGTTCTTC.

This clone has a handful of counts. The CDR3 spells CASSINRASGDHNEQFF. In DNA form, the CDR3 reads TGTGCCAGTAGTATAAATAGGGCTAGCGGGGACCACAATGAGCAGTTCTTC. The V and J genes are TRBV19 and TRBJ2-1, with 9 bases that match TRBD2. Germline V CDR1 and CDR2: LNHDA, SQIVND (reference sequence). Trimming cost V 2 bases and J 5 bases; bases outside gene matches: 10. The CDR3 covers 17 residues. Combining the CDR3 with reference TRBV19 and TRBJ2-1 gives the whole variable domain DGGITQSPKYLFRKEGQNVTLSCEQNLNHDAMYWYRQDPGQGLRLIYYSQIVNDFQKGDIAEGYSVSREKKESFPLTVTSAQKNPTAFYLCASSINRASGDHNEQFFGPGTRLTVL.

The DNA for the CDR3 is TGCGCCAGCAGTGAGAGACTAGCGGGGCATCAAGAGACCCAGTACTTC. This encodes CASSERLAGHQETQYF. The rearrangement uses TRBV10-2 and TRBJ2-5; 11 bases are a match to TRBD2. Germline V gives CDR1 WSHSY, CDR2 SAAADI. CDR3 length equals 16 residues. Unmatched junction bases numbered 4, after V lost 2 bases and J lost 2 bases.

In its sample, this clone was seen once. The V and J genes are TRBV2 and TRBJ2-1, with D possibly TRBD1 on 6 matching bases. The CDR3 is made up of 16 amino acids. The V and J ends lost 5 bases and 5 bases respectively, with 19 bases between them. Per the germline V gene, CDR1 is SNHLY and CDR2 is FYNNEI. The CDR3 nucleotides are TGTGCCAGCAGTTGGGTGCAGGGGCAAATGCACAATGAGCAGTTCTTC. Translated, it gives CASSWVQGQMHNEQFF.

V is TRBV2 and J is TRBJ1-2; 7 nucleotides line up with TRBD1. V lost 6 bases to trimming and J lost 4 bases; unmatched junction nucleotides: 11. Germline values: CDR1 SNHLY, CDR2 FYNNEI. This CDR3 spans 15 amino acids. CDR3 loop: CASSVSTGTVYGYTF. The CDR3 coding sequence is TGTGCCAGCAGCGTCTCCACCGGGACAGTCTATGGCTACACCTTC.

This clone occurred once. The chain combines TRBV28 with TRBJ2-3; TRBD2 aligns across 15 bases. CDR1 is MDHEN and CDR2 is SYDVKM in the germline V gene. The CDR3 length is 18 residues. The trim removed 5 bases at V and 3 bases at J, leaving 9 bases unmatched. This chain's CDR3 is CASSRGLAGGRATDTQYF. The CDR3 DNA sequence: TGTGCCAGCAGTCGCGGACTAGCGGGGGGGCGGGCGACAGATACGCAGTATTTT.